This is a list of T cell receptor beta chains from one sample in a study of identical twins. One entry per CDR3 protein results from TCRdb running MiXCR on the 5' RACE reads. The repertoire holds approximately 300,000 distinct CDR3 sequences, roughly 9% seen once, with approximately 7% in the top ten. The same data also contributed to another study, on yellow fever vaccine responses in identical twins.

Sequenced material: CD8+ T cells sorted from blood. These receptors were collected from a woman in her late teens or twenties in good health. Each CDR3 is given with its conserved first and last residue. D genes are given only for firm matches. A clone size is listed for some rows: how often the clone was seen (once, few, many), or a class if it is expanded.

J gene: TRBJ1-1; D gene: -; clone size: few; V gene: TRBV7-9; CDR3 protein: CASSLPGATEAFF; CDR3 DNA: TGTGCCAGCAGCCTCCCGGGGGCTACTGAAGCTTTCTTT
J gene: TRBJ2-7; D gene: TRBD2; clone size: few; V gene: TRBV7-2; CDR3 protein: CASRTLAGGTYEQYF; CDR3 DNA: TGTGCCAGCAGAACCTTAGCGGGGGGGACCTACGAGCAGTACTTC
J gene: TRBJ2-3; D gene: -; clone size: -; V gene: TRBV7-3; CDR3 protein: CASSFGRSDTQYF; CDR3 DNA: TGTGCCAGCAGCTTCGGACGGTCAGATACGCAGTATTTT
J gene: TRBJ2-7; D gene: TRBD2; clone size: -; V gene: TRBV5-4; CDR3 protein: CASSLDPGLNYEQYF; CDR3 DNA: TGTGCCAGCAGCTTGGACCCGGGACTAAACTACGAGCAGTACTTC
J gene: TRBJ2-7; D gene: TRBD1; clone size: many; V gene: TRBV9; CDR3 protein: CASSAGTGYEQYF; CDR3 DNA: TGTGCCAGCAGCGCCGGGACAGGCTACGAGCAGTACTTC
J gene: TRBJ1-5; D gene: -; clone size: many; V gene: TRBV5-1; CDR3 protein: CASSLAFDYRINQPQHF; CDR3 DNA: TGCGCCAGCAGCTTGGCTTTTGATTACCGCATCAATCAGCCCCAGCATTTT
J gene: TRBJ2-7; D gene: -; clone size: -; V gene: TRBV27; CDR3 protein: CASSFGGVPYEQYF; CDR3 DNA: TGTGCCAGCAGTTTTGGTGGGGTGCCCTACGAGCAGTACTTC
J gene: TRBJ1-2; D gene: TRBD1; clone size: many; V gene: TRBV7-2; CDR3 protein: CASSLETGSFHYGYTF; CDR3 DNA: TGTGCCAGCAGCTTAGAGACAGGGAGCTTTCACTATGGCTACACCTTC
J gene: TRBJ2-3; D gene: -; clone size: many; V gene: TRBV5-6; CDR3 protein: CASSQGGTDTQYF; CDR3 DNA: TGTGCCAGCAGCCAAGGTGGCACAGATACGCAGTATTTT
J gene: TRBJ2-7; D gene: -; clone size: -; V gene: TRBV27; CDR3 protein: CASSLFQGTEQYF; CDR3 DNA: TGTGCCAGCAGTTTGTTTCAGGGCACCGAGCAGTACTTC
J gene: TRBJ1-1; D gene: -; clone size: few; V gene: TRBV9; CDR3 protein: CASGGGTEAFF; CDR3 DNA: TGTGCCAGCGGGGGAGGCACTGAAGCTTTCTTT
J gene: TRBJ2-5; D gene: TRBD2; clone size: -; V gene: TRBV28; CDR3 protein: CASSSPLSGGFQETQYF; CDR3 DNA: TGTGCCAGCAGTTCCCCTTTAAGCGGGGGGTTCCAAGAGACCCAGTACTTC
J gene: TRBJ2-7; D gene: -; clone size: -; V gene: TRBV20-1; CDR3 protein: CSARDEGNQGNEQYF; CDR3 DNA: TGCAGTGCTAGAGATGAAGGCAACCAGGGAAACGAGCAGTACTTC
J gene: TRBJ2-1; D gene: TRBD2; clone size: many; V gene: TRBV29-1; CDR3 protein: CSVGAGDEQFF; CDR3 DNA: TGCAGCGTTGGAGCGGGAGATGAGCAGTTCTTC
J gene: TRBJ2-3; D gene: -; clone size: many; V gene: TRBV3-1; CDR3 protein: CASSLEEGGKFLADTQYF; CDR3 DNA: TGTGCCAGCAGCCTCGAAGAGGGGGGGAAGTTCCTGGCAGATACGCAGTATTTT
J gene: TRBJ1-1; D gene: -; clone size: many; V gene: TRBV2; CDR3 protein: CASGPSAYTEAFF; CDR3 DNA: TGTGCCAGCGGTCCTTCGGCGTACACTGAAGCTTTCTTT
J gene: TRBJ2-3; D gene: TRBD2; clone size: few; V gene: TRBV5-4; CDR3 protein: CASSSPFSGATDTQYF; CDR3 DNA: TGTGCCAGCAGCAGCCCATTTAGCGGGGCCACAGATACGCAGTATTTT
J gene: TRBJ1-2; D gene: -; clone size: many; V gene: TRBV20-1; CDR3 protein: CSGGRGEADGYTF; CDR3 DNA: TGCAGTGGGGGGAGGGGAGAAGCCGATGGCTACACCTTC
J gene: TRBJ2-5; D gene: TRBD2; clone size: many; V gene: TRBV13; CDR3 protein: CASSLGRTSGETQYF; CDR3 DNA: TGTGCCAGCAGCTTAGGTCGGACTAGCGGAGAGACCCAGTACTTC
J gene: TRBJ2-5; D gene: -; clone size: few; V gene: TRBV9; CDR3 protein: CASSVEGGAPETQYF; CDR3 DNA: TGTGCCAGCAGCGTAGAGGGCGGCGCTCCGGAGACCCAGTACTTC
J gene: TRBJ1-2; D gene: TRBD1; clone size: few; V gene: TRBV7-2; CDR3 protein: CASSLAGTGNGYTF; CDR3 DNA: TGTGCCAGCAGCTTAGCGGGGACAGGGAATGGCTACACCTTC
J gene: TRBJ2-3; D gene: -; clone size: many; V gene: TRBV29-1; CDR3 protein: CSVTNLDLGPFPEGRADTQYF; CDR3 DNA: TGCAGCGTAACGAACCTCGATCTCGGCCCCTTCCCCGAGGGCAGGGCTGATACGCAGTATTTT
J gene: TRBJ2-1; D gene: TRBD2; clone size: -; V gene: TRBV25-1; CDR3 protein: CASSDILAGGLNEQFF; CDR3 DNA: TGTGCCAGCAGTGACATTCTAGCGGGGGGGTTGAATGAGCAGTTCTTC
J gene: TRBJ1-1; D gene: -; clone size: -; V gene: TRBV10-3; CDR3 protein: CAIPRRGVEAFF; CDR3 DNA: TGTGCCATCCCCCGACGGGGGGTTGAAGCTTTCTTT
J gene: TRBJ1-2; D gene: -; clone size: many; V gene: TRBV28; CDR3 protein: CASSFPHLTDNYGYTF; CDR3 DNA: TGTGCCAGCAGTTTTCCCCACTTGACAGACAACTATGGCTACACCTTC
J gene: TRBJ1-6; D gene: -; clone size: few; V gene: TRBV27; CDR3 protein: CASSLVANSPLHF; CDR3 DNA: TGTGCCAGCAGTTTGGTGGCTAATTCACCCCTCCACTTT
J gene: TRBJ1-5; D gene: -; clone size: few; V gene: TRBV12-3/TRBV12-4; CDR3 protein: CASSFGQIVDQPQHF; CDR3 DNA: TGTGCCAGCAGTTTTGGGCAGATAGTAGATCAGCCCCAGCATTTT
J gene: TRBJ2-1; D gene: -; clone size: few; V gene: TRBV7-2; CDR3 protein: CASRALNEQFF; CDR3 DNA: TGTGCCAGCAGGGCCCTCAATGAGCAGTTCTTC
J gene: TRBJ2-1; D gene: -; clone size: many; V gene: TRBV12-3/TRBV12-4; CDR3 protein: CASSSSDSHIRFF; CDR3 DNA: TGTGCCAGCAGCTCCTCGGACAGCCACATAAGGTTCTTC
J gene: TRBJ2-1; D gene: -; clone size: many; V gene: TRBV7-9; CDR3 protein: CASSTENGYNEQFF; CDR3 DNA: TGTGCCAGCAGCACAGAAAACGGCTACAATGAGCAGTTCTTC
J gene: TRBJ2-7; D gene: -; clone size: many; V gene: TRBV28; CDR3 protein: CASSLDPLTGLSRYEQYF; CDR3 DNA: TGTGCCAGCAGCCTCGACCCCCTTACGGGGCTCTCTCGTTACGAGCAGTACTTC
J gene: TRBJ2-1; D gene: -; clone size: -; V gene: TRBV29-1; CDR3 protein: CSVGTTPANEQFF; CDR3 DNA: TGCAGCGTTGGGACTACCCCGGCCAATGAGCAGTTCTTC
J gene: TRBJ2-1; D gene: -; clone size: few; V gene: TRBV29-1; CDR3 protein: CSVEGRTVKWESSYNEQFF; CDR3 DNA: TGCAGCGTTGAAGGCCGGACCGTCAAATGGGAAAGCTCCTACAATGAGCAGTTCTTC
J gene: TRBJ2-7; D gene: TRBD1; clone size: many; V gene: TRBV7-8; CDR3 protein: CASSLGGTGDTYEQYF; CDR3 DNA: TGTGCCAGCAGCTTAGGCGGGACAGGGGACACCTACGAGCAGTACTTC
J gene: TRBJ2-5; D gene: -; clone size: many; V gene: TRBV5-1; CDR3 protein: CASSLWAPLNAQETQYF; CDR3 DNA: TGCGCCAGCAGCTTGTGGGCCCCTCTGAATGCTCAAGAGACCCAGTACTTC
J gene: TRBJ2-3; D gene: TRBD2; clone size: few; V gene: TRBV15; CDR3 protein: CATSRGTSGVADTQYF; CDR3 DNA: TGTGCCACCAGCAGAGGGACTAGCGGGGTGGCAGATACGCAGTATTTT